This is a list of T cell receptor beta chains from one sample in a study of cytomegalovirus exposure and HLA in healthy donors. Sequencing used immunoSEQ multiplex PCR; TCRdb keeps in-frame clones, though not all of them. The data contain around 160,000 clones, approximately 71% of them singletons. Sequencing used PBMCs. The receptors shown here come from a woman younger than 35 in good health and CMV-seropositive. Each CDR3 is given with its conserved first and last residue. The D gene is left open where the match is weak. Only some rows state a clone size, as once, few, many or a class for expanded clones.

D gene: .
J gene: TRBJ1-1
clone size: .
V gene: TRBV7-6
CDR3 protein: CASSLAQGFIAFF
CDR3 DNA: TGTGCCAGCAGCTTAGCCCAGGGGTTTATAGCTTTCTTT

D gene: TRBD1
J gene: TRBJ2-7
clone size: .
V gene: TRBV27
CDR3 protein: CASKQGSSYEQYF
CDR3 DNA: TGTGCCTCCAAACAGGGGTCCTCCTACGAGCAGTACTTC

D gene: TRBD2
J gene: TRBJ2-1
clone size: .
V gene: TRBV7-3
CDR3 protein: CASSLGLAGEYEQFF
CDR3 DNA: TGTGCCAGCAGCTTAGGACTAGCGGGAGAGTATGAGCAGTTCTTC

D gene: TRBD2
J gene: TRBJ2-2
clone size: .
V gene: TRBV27
CDR3 protein: CASSFGLAGTGELFF
CDR3 DNA: TGTGCCAGCAGTTTCGGACTAGCGGGCACCGGGGAGCTGTTTTTT

D gene: .
J gene: TRBJ1-6
clone size: .
V gene: TRBV6-6
CDR3 protein: CASSYSGSPDNSPLHF
CDR3 DNA: TGTGCCAGCAGTTACTCAGGGAGTCCGGATAATTCACCCCTCCACTTT

D gene: .
J gene: TRBJ2-7
clone size: .
V gene: TRBV2
CDR3 protein: CASSEEARRQRPYEQYF
CDR3 DNA: TGTGCCAGCAGTGAGGAAGCAAGGAGACAGAGGCCCTACGAGCAGTACTTC

D gene: TRBD2
J gene: TRBJ2-2
clone size: few
V gene: TRBV5-1
CDR3 protein: CASTAMGQGGLAGAYGELFF
CDR3 DNA: TGCGCCAGCACTGCAATGGGACAGGGAGGACTAGCGGGAGCTTACGGGGAGCTGTTTTTT

D gene: TRBD1
J gene: TRBJ2-7
clone size: .
V gene: TRBV2
CDR3 protein: CASSLDRDYEQYF
CDR3 DNA: TGTGCCAGCAGCCTCGACAGGGACTACGAGCAGTACTTC

D gene: .
J gene: TRBJ1-3
clone size: .
V gene: TRBV30
CDR3 protein: CASRLGNTIYF
CDR3 DNA: TGTGCCTCTCGACTCGGAAACACCATATATTTT

D gene: TRBD2
J gene: TRBJ2-7
clone size: .
V gene: TRBV15
CDR3 protein: CATSGDYGTSGTYEQYF
CDR3 DNA: TGTGCCACCAGCGGAGACTACGGGACTAGCGGGACCTACGAGCAGTACTTC

D gene: .
J gene: TRBJ2-1
clone size: .
V gene: TRBV7-2
CDR3 protein: CASSQSREQFF
CDR3 DNA: TGTGCCAGCAGCCAATCGCGGGAGCAGTTCTTC

D gene: TRBD1
J gene: TRBJ1-2
clone size: .
V gene: TRBV6-5
CDR3 protein: CASSRSGGVVLGYTF
CDR3 DNA: TGTGCCAGCAGTCGCTCAGGGGGCGTCGTGCTAGGATACACCTTC

D gene: .
J gene: TRBJ2-3
clone size: .
V gene: TRBV9
CDR3 protein: CASSVGQGTQYF
CDR3 DNA: TGTGCCAGCAGCGTAGGGCAGGGTACGCAGTATTTT

D gene: TRBD1
J gene: TRBJ1-1
clone size: once
V gene: TRBV19
CDR3 protein: CASSLRTGYPVRAFF
CDR3 DNA: TGTGCCAGTAGCCTTCGGACAGGGTACCCTGTTCGAGCTTTCTTT

D gene: TRBD1
J gene: TRBJ2-7
clone size: .
V gene: TRBV6-5
CDR3 protein: CASSYWPGQVGYEQYF
CDR3 DNA: TGTGCCAGCAGTTATTGGCCGGGACAGGTGGGGTACGAGCAGTACTTC

D gene: .
J gene: TRBJ2-1
clone size: .
V gene: TRBV6-1
CDR3 protein: CASIMSFYNEQFF
CDR3 DNA: TGTGCCAGCATCATGAGTTTCTACAATGAGCAGTTCTTC

D gene: .
J gene: TRBJ1-1
clone size: .
V gene: TRBV6-5
CDR3 protein: CASSNFGGLNTEAFF
CDR3 DNA: TGTGCCAGCAGTAATTTTGGGGGCCTCAACACTGAAGCTTTCTTT

D gene: .
J gene: TRBJ2-1
clone size: .
V gene: TRBV7-2
CDR3 protein: CASRHFNNDEQFF
CDR3 DNA: TGTGCCAGCAGGCATTTTAACAACGATGAGCAGTTCTTC

D gene: TRBD1
J gene: TRBJ1-5
clone size: .
V gene: TRBV5-5
CDR3 protein: CASSLFGTGDNQPQHF
CDR3 DNA: TGTGCCAGCAGCTTGTTCGGGACAGGGGACAATCAGCCCCAGCATTTT

D gene: TRBD1
J gene: TRBJ1-1
clone size: .
V gene: TRBV15
CDR3 protein: CATSREWAGGTEAFF
CDR3 DNA: TGTGCCACCAGCAGAGAATGGGCAGGGGGCACTGAAGCTTTCTTT

D gene: TRBD1
J gene: TRBJ1-5
clone size: .
V gene: TRBV2
CDR3 protein: CASSVGQGAYQPQHF
CDR3 DNA: TGTGCCAGCAGTGTGGGACAGGGGGCTTATCAGCCCCAGCATTTT

D gene: .
J gene: TRBJ1-4
clone size: .
V gene: TRBV29-1
CDR3 protein: CSVAQNIATNEKLFF
CDR3 DNA: TGCAGCGTAGCACAGAATATCGCAACTAATGAAAAACTGTTTTTT

D gene: .
J gene: TRBJ1-1
clone size: .
V gene: TRBV19
CDR3 protein: CASRWGLEAFF
CDR3 DNA: TGTGCCAGTAGATGGGGACTTGAAGCTTTCTTT

D gene: TRBD2
J gene: TRBJ2-3
clone size: .
V gene: TRBV9
CDR3 protein: CASSGRTRSTSTDTQYF
CDR3 DNA: TGTGCCAGCAGCGGAAGGACTAGAAGTACTAGCACAGATACGCAGTATTTT

D gene: TRBD1
J gene: TRBJ2-5
clone size: .
V gene: TRBV5-8
CDR3 protein: CASSLPTGGRLKGKEQYF
CDR3 DNA: TGTGCCAGCAGCTTACCTACAGGGGGCCGGCTCAAGGGCAAGGAGCAGTACTTC

D gene: .
J gene: TRBJ1-2
clone size: .
V gene: TRBV6-5
CDR3 protein: CASSRTGSYGYTF
CDR3 DNA: TGTGCCAGCAGCCGGACCGGGAGCTATGGCTACACCTTC

D gene: TRBD1
J gene: TRBJ2-1
clone size: .
V gene: TRBV29-1
CDR3 protein: CSVKGQTYNEQFF
CDR3 DNA: TGCAGCGTTAAGGGACAGACCTACAATGAGCAGTTCTTC

D gene: .
J gene: TRBJ1-6
clone size: .
V gene: TRBV5-6
CDR3 protein: CASSLRSESSYNSPLHF
CDR3 DNA: TGTGCCAGCAGCTTGCGGTCCGAGAGCTCCTATAATTCACCCCTCCACTTT

D gene: TRBD1
J gene: TRBJ1-3
clone size: .
V gene: TRBV19
CDR3 protein: CASSRQGTSGNTIYF
CDR3 DNA: TGTGCCAGTAGTAGACAGGGGACGTCTGGAAACACCATATATTTT

D gene: TRBD2
J gene: TRBJ2-7
clone size: .
V gene: TRBV19
CDR3 protein: CASSPGTSSWGKYEQYF
CDR3 DNA: TGTGCCAGTAGTCCCGGGACTAGCTCATGGGGGAAATACGAGCAGTACTTC

D gene: TRBD1
J gene: TRBJ2-3
clone size: .
V gene: TRBV29-1
CDR3 protein: CSDGQGDTQYF
CDR3 DNA: TGCAGCGATGGACAGGGAGATACGCAGTATTTT

D gene: .
J gene: TRBJ2-1
clone size: few
V gene: TRBV7-9
CDR3 protein: CASSRQQEQFF
CDR3 DNA: TGTGCCAGCAGTCGACAGCAAGAGCAGTTCTTC

D gene: TRBD2
J gene: TRBJ2-7
clone size: .
V gene: TRBV30
CDR3 protein: CASNLLAGANEQYF
CDR3 DNA: TGTGCCTCGAATCTCCTAGCGGGAGCCAACGAGCAGTACTTC